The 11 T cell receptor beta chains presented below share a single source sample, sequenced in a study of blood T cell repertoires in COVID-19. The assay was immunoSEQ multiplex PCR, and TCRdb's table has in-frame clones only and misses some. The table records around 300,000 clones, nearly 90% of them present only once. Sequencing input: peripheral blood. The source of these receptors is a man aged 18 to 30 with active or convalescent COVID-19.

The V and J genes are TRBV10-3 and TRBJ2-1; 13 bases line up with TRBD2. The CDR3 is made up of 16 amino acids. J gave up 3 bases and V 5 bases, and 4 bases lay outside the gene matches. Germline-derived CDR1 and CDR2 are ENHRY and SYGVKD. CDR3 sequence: CAISSGLAGDYNEQFF. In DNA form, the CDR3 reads TGTGCCATCAGTTCAGGACTAGCGGGGGACTACAATGAGCAGTTCTTC.

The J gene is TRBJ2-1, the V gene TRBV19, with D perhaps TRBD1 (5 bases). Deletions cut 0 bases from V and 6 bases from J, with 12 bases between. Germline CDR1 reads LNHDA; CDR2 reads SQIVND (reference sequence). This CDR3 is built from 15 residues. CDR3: CASSIEGKGRNEQFF. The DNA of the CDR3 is TGTGCCAGTAGTATAGAGGGAAAGGGGCGCAATGAGCAGTTCTTC. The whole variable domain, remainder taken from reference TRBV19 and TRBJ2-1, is DGGITQSPKYLFRKEGQNVTLSCEQNLNHDAMYWYRQDPGQGLRLIYYSQIVNDFQKGDIAEGYSVSREKKESFPLTVTSAQKNPTAFYLCASSIEGKGRNEQFFGPGTRLTVL.

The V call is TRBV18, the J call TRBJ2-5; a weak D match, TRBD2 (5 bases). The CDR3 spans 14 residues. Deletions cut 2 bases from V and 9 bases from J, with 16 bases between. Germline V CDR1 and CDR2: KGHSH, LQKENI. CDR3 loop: CASSPEGQERAQYF. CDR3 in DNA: TGTGCCAGCTCACCAGAGGGCCAAGAGAGGGCCCAGTACTTC.

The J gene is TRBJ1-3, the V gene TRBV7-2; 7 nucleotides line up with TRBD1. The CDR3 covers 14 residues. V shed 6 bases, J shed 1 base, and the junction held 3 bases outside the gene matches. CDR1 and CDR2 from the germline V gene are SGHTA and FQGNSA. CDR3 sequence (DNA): TGTGCCAGCAGAGCAGGGGGTTCTGGAAACACCATATATTTT. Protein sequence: CASRAGGSGNTIYF.

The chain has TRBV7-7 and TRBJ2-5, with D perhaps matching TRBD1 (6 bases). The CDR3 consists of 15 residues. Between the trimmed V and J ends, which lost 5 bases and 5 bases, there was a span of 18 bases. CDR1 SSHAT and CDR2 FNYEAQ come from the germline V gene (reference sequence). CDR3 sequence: CASSPTTGRGETQYF. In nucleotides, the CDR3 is TGTGCCAGCAGCCCTACCACAGGGCGCGGGGAGACCCAGTACTTC.

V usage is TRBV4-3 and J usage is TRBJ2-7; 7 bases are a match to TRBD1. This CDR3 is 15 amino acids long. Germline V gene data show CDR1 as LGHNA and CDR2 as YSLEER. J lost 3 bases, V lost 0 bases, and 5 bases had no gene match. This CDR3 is CASSQDLDRVYEQYF. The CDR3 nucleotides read TGCGCCAGCAGCCAAGATCTTGACAGGGTCTACGAGCAGTACTTC.

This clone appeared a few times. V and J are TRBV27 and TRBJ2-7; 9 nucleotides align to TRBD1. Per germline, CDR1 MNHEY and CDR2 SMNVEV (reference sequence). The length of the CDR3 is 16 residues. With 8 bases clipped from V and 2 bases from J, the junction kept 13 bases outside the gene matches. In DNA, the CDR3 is TGTGCCAGCGGGAAGGCTCGTGGGACAGGGACCTACGAGCAGTACTTC. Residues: CASGKARGTGTYEQYF.

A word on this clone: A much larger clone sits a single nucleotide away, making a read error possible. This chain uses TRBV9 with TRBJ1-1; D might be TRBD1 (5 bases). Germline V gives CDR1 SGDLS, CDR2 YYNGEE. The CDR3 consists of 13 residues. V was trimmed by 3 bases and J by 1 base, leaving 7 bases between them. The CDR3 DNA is TGTGCCAGCAGCGAAACAGGGAACACTGAAGCTTTCTTT. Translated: CASSETGNTEAFF.

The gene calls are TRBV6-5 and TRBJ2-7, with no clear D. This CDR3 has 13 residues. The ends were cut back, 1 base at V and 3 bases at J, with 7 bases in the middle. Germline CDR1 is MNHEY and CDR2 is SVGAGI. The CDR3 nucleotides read TGTGCCAGCAGTTACTTTGCTAACTACGAGCAGTACTTC. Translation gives CASSYFANYEQYF.

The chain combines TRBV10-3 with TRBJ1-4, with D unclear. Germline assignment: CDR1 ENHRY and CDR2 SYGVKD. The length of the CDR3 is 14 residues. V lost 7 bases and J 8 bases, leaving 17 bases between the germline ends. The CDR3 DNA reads TGTGCCATCAAAGGTGGAGGGTTAAGAGAAAAACTGTTTTTT. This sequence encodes CAIKGGGLREKLFF.

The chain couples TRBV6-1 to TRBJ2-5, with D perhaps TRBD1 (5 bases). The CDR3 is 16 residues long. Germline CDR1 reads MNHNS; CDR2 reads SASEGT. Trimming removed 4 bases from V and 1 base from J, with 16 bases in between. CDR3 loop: CASSGSQGPPQETQYF. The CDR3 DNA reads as TGTGCCAGCAGTGGGAGCCAGGGCCCCCCCCAAGAGACCCAGTACTTC.